The present entry profiles one TCR beta chain with its context. The antigen is unknown. The use of a sample-barcoded 5' primer and a J-beta primer mix characterized a second PCR of 7 to 11 cycles. TCRdb independently ran MiXCR on the 5' RACE reads; one entry per CDR3 protein. The profile shows about 290,000 distinct CDR3 sequences, roughly 29% of them singletons. The sample originates from a study of blood T cells in healthy people across ages. Study-wide points: Naive CD4+ cells and diversity were both higher in long-lived donors than in aged donors.

The specimen was blood. This clonotype was sampled from a woman aged 65 to 85 in good health.

The CDR3 protein is CASSPFNEKLFF. DNA for the CDR3: TGTGCCAGCAGCCCCTTCAATGAAAAACTGTTTTTT. This chain connects TRBV28 to TRBJ1-4; D unresolved. V was clipped by 6 bases and J by 5 bases, with 7 bases between them. Germline V lookup: CDR1 MDHEN, CDR2 SYDVKM. The CDR3 has 12 residues.